Listed here is a single T cell receptor beta chain. Its antigen is as yet unknown. This record belongs to a study of CD8+ T cells in alopecia areata. Findings and limits, study-wide: In scalp samples, resident alphabeta T cells of normal skin are also sequenced. Relative to mice, TCR sharing across patients was less clear, a difference possibly HLA-related.

Documented treatment: oral pan-JAK inhibitor, 5-10 mg twice daily. Separation by sorting yielded CD4+ and CD8+ T cells from PBMCs. Trimming removed 5 bases at V and 8 bases at J, with 12 bases between. This CDR3 spans 12 amino acids. Germline V lookup: CDR1 SQVTM, CDR2 ANQGSEA. RNA was extracted and reverse transcribed into cDNA as the sequencing template. The table came from immunoSEQ multiplex PCR; TCRdb's copy has only in-frame clones and leaves some out. The table shows around 160,000 clones, with around three fifths occurring only once. The sequence came from a human donor with alopecia areata. The sequencing here drew on CD4+ T cells sorted from blood, taken at week 24, from a patient treated with tofacitinib. This chain uses TRBV29-1 with TRBJ1-4; D remains ambiguous. CDR3: CSVREAREKLFF. The CDR3 DNA follows: TGCAGCGTTCGAGAGGCTCGGGAAAAACTGTTTTTT.